The rows below give T cell receptor beta chains drawn from one sample of a study of OX40 agonist ivuxolimab in advanced cancers. Some clones are missing from TCRdb's copy, which holds only in-frame ones; the method was immunoSEQ multiplex PCR. The table lists fewer than 20,000 clones, roughly 90% of them singletons. The sample in question was CD4+ or CD8+ T cells sorted from blood, obtained in a trial of the OX40 agonist ivuxolimab. The receptor source for this set is an adult with an advanced solid tumor such as melanoma, head and neck, liver or kidney cancer. The conserved cysteine and the conserved F or W are not part of the CDR3 here. Each record gives: V gene, J gene, CDR3 protein.

>TRBV27|TRBJ2-1
ASSNQQGDPYNEQF
>TRBV27|TRBJ2-2
ASRTENTGELF
>TRBV19|TRBJ1-3
ASSISLFSERGNTIY
>TRBV5-6|TRBJ2-3
ASSLASLDTQY
>TRBV9|TRBJ1-6
ASSVDYDRDPGNSPLH
>TRBV27|TRBJ1-4
ASSLSLLPLNEKLF
>TRBV5-1|TRBJ2-3
ASRVAGGPADTQY
>TRBV2|TRBJ1-2
ASSESGRRTDGYT
>TRBV11-2|TRBJ1-2
ASSAGTGPYGYT
>TRBV5-8|TRBJ1-2
ASSLAWGRYGYT
>TRBV4-2|TRBJ1-4
ASSRPDRGQKLF
>TRBV9|TRBJ2-1
ASSFQADYNEQF
>TRBV6-5|TRBJ1-5
ASSYAGGYQPQH
>TRBV11-2|TRBJ2-7
ASTWGGGAYEQY
>TRBV19|TRBJ2-3
ASSGLAGTDTQY
>TRBV27|TRBJ2-1
ASSFRPFDEQF
>TRBV6-1|TRBJ2-1
ASSAWDRGGFDEQF
>TRBV9|TRBJ1-1
ASSVGGGGTEAF
>TRBV7-9|TRBJ2-3
ASSYQGGSTDTQY
>TRBV27|-
ASSLNPTGGIYEQY
>TRBV19|TRBJ1-1
ASGTGLTEAF
>TRBV4-1|TRBJ1-1
ASSQPLVVNTEAF
>TRBV5-6|TRBJ1-4
ASSWLTGPNEKLF
>TRBV5-6|TRBJ2-7
ASSVGTGTYEQY
>TRBV2|TRBJ1-1
ASRVARDEAF
>TRBV2|TRBJ1-5
ASSEARQAGQPQH
>TRBV5-3|TRBJ2-3
ARSFITGIGTDTQY
>TRBV30|TRBJ1-1
AWRLGANTEAF
>TRBV2|TRBJ2-5
ASRRMGLAGVETQY
>TRBV5-6|TRBJ1-1
ASSFGQGAGEAF
>TRBV19|TRBJ2-4
ASNPGTPKNIQY
>TRBV4-1|TRBJ1-2
ASSQEAWTKQGNYGYT
>TRBV7-2|TRBJ2-3
ASSLKRFRAAGGTDTQY
>TRBV2|TRBJ1-2
PVHRDGYT
>TRBV27|TRBJ1-5
ASSLIGGNQPQH
>TRBV14|TRBJ2-5
ASSQRQGIETQY
>TRBV6-1|TRBJ1-4
ASSGPGDREEKLF
>TRBV6-5|TRBJ1-1
ASSYSGGGTEAF
>TRBV7-9|TRBJ2-7
ASSLAPSARGYEQY
>TRBV19|TRBJ2-3
ASSIWGPADTQY
>TRBV29-1|TRBJ2-7
SVPGQGAYEQY
>TRBV27|TRBJ2-1
ASSLIGIGTSTDEQF
>TRBV21-1|TRBJ1-3
ASSKDGRTGNTIY
>TRBV25-1|TRBJ2-1
ASSGTSGGGEQF
>TRBV7-9|TRBJ1-5
ASSPGNQPQH
>TRBV25-1|TRBJ1-5
ASSEWGQPQH
>TRBV7-2|TRBJ1-2
ASSTGQGWLHGYT
>TRBV29-1|TRBJ1-2
SVGTGYT
>TRBV6-5|TRBJ2-7
ASRTGPYYEQY
>TRBV7-6|-
ASSPRTGYEQY
>TRBV21-1|TRBJ1-5
ASSKRYPSEAGLSNQPQH
>TRBV13|TRBJ1-2
ASSLSGTADPRGYT
>TRBV5-4|TRBJ1-2
ASSADLGRYT
>TRBV6-5|TRBJ1-2
ASSLTGDGYT
>TRBV11-3|TRBJ2-1
ASSQSDRRDEQF